This T cell receptor (beta chain) comes out of a study of T cells in Graves' hyperthyroidism and ophthalmopathy. Diagnostic decisions used clinical symptoms, serum thyroxine and TRAb, thyroid ultrasound and orbital computed tomography. Source material for PBMCs was 9 to 10 ml fresh peripheral blood. This CDR3 comprises 16 residues. V shed 4 bases and J 4 bases; nucleotides not matched to a gene: 10. Germline CDR1 and CDR2: SGHAT and FQDESV (reference sequence). RNA transcripts were the template for amplifying TCR beta CDR3 regions. Researchers ran a first-round RT-PCR on the TCR CDR3 using the HTBI primer set. Via MiXCR, TCRdb re-called the multiplex PCR reads, giving one row per CDR3 protein. The sample yields a few hundred thousand distinct CDR3 sequences, 15% to 20% seen once. As to this clonotype: Antigen unknown.

Findings and caveats of the study: Blood also contained most expanded thyroid clonotypes above 0.001.

Material: blood. This chain joins TRBV11-1 and TRBJ1-1, with TRBD1 matching 9 bases. The TCR sequence derives from a middle-aged woman with Graves' ophthalmopathy. The DNA of the CDR3 is TGTGCCAGCAGCTCGACCGGGACAGGGTACGGCACTGAAGCTTTCTTT. Protein sequence: CASSSTGTGYGTEAFF.